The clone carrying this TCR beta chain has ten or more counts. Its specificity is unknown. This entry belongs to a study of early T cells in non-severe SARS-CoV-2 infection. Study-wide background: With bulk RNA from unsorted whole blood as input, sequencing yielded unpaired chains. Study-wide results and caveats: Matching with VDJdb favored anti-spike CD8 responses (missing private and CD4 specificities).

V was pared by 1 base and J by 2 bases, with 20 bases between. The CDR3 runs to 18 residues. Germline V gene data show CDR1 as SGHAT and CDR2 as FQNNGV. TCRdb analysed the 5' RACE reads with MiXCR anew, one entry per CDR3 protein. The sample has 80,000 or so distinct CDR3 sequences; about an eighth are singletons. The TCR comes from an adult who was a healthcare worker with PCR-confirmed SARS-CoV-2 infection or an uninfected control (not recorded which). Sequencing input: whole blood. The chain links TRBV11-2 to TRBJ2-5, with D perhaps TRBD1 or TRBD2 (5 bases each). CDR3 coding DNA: TGTGCCAGCAGCTTAGTCGTTTCTCCCCGGGGCCCACAAGAGACCCAGTACTTC. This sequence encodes CASSLVVSPRGPQETQYF.